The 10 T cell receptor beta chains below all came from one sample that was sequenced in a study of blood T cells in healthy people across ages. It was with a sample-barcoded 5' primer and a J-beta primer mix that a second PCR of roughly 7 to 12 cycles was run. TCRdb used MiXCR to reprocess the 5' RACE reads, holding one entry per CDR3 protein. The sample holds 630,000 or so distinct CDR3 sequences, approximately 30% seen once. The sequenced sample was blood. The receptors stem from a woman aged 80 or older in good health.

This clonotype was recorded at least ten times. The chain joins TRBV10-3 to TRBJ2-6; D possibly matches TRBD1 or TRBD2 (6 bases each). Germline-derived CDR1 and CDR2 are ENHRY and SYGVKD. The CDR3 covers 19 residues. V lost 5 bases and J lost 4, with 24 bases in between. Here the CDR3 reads CAISPVIIGGLTGANVLTF. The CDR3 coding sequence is TGTGCCATCAGTCCAGTGATCATAGGGGGACTGACAGGGGCCAACGTCCTGACTTTC.

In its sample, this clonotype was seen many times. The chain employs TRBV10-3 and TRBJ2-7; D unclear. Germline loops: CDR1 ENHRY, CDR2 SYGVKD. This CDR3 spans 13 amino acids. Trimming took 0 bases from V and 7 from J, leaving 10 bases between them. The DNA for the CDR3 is TGTGCCATCAGTGAGTCGCTGGGTTGGGAGCAGTACTTC. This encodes CAISESLGWEQYF.

The CDR3 protein is CATTDRPYEQYF. CDR3 nucleotides: TGTGCCACAACGGACAGACCCTACGAGCAGTACTTC. J is TRBJ2-7 and V is TRBV12-3 or TRBV12-4; the D gene is possibly TRBD1 (6 bases). This CDR3 is built from 12 residues. V shed 10 bases and J shed 2 bases, with 12 bases lying between them.

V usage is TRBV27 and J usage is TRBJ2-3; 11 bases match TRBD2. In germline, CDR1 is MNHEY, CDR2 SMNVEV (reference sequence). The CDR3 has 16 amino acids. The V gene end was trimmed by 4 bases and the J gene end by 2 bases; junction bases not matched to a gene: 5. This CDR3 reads CASSYGLAGFTDTQYF. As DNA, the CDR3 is TGTGCCAGCAGTTACGGACTAGCGGGCTTCACAGATACGCAGTATTTT.

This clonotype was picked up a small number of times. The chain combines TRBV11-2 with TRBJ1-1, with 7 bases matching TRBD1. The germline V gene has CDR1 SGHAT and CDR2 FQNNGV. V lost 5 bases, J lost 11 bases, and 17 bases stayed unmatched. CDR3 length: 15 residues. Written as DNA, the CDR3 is TGTGCCAGCAGCCAAGCCCAGGGGGGAAACCAACCGGCTTTCTTT. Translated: CASSQAQGGNQPAFF.

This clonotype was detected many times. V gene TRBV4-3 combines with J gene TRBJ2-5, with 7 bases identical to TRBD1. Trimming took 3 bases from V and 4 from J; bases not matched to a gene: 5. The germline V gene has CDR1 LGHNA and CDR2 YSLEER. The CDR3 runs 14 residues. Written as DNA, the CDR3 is TGCGCCAGCAGCCAGCAGACAGGGCCAGAGACCCAGTACTTC. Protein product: CASSQQTGPETQYF.

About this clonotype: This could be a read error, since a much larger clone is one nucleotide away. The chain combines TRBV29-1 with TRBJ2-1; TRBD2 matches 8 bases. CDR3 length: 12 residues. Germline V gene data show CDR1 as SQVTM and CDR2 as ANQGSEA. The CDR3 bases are TGCGGCGTCCAGCGGGGGATCAATGAGCAGTTCTTC. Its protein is CGVQRGINEQFF.

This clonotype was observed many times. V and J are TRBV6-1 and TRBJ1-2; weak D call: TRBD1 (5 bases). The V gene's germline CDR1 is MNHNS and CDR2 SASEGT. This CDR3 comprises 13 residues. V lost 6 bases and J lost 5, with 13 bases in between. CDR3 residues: CASRTGTVYGYTF. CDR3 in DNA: TGTGCCAGCAGGACCGGGACTGTGTATGGCTACACCTTC.

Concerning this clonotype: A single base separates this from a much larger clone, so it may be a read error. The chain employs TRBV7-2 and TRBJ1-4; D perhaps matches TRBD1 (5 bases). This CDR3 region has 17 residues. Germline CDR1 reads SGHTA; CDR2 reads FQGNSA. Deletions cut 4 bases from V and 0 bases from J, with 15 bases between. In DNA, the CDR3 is TGTACCAGCAGCTCAGGGAGGGGCACTGCAACTAATGAAAAACTGTTTTTT. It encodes CTSSSGRGTATNEKLFF.

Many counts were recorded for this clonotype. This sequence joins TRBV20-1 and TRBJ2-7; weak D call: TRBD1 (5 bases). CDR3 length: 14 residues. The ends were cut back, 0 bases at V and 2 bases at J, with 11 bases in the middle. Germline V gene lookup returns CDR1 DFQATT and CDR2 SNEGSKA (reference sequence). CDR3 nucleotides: TGCAGTGCTAGAGACAGGGCCCACGCCTACGAGCAGTACTTC. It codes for CSARDRAHAYEQYF.